This T cell receptor beta chain comes out of a study of CD8 T cells in Susac syndrome. This CDR3 has 14 residues. With 2 bases removed from V and 2 bases from J, the gap between germline ends came to 10 bases. CDR1 is MNHEY, CDR2 SVGAGI, per germline. Reverse transcription used roughly 0.45 to 1 ug RNA and random hexamers. TCRdb reanalysed the immunoSEQ multiplex PCR reads using MiXCR and keeps one entry per CDR3 protein. The sample shows about 120,000 distinct CDR3 sequences, around 95% of them seen only once. This clonotype was observed a handful of times. The gene calls are TRBV6-5 and TRBJ2-7, with D maybe TRBD2 (5 bases). The sample comprised CD8+ T cells from PBMCs. This receptor was taken from a human donor with Susac syndrome. The CDR3 nucleotides read TGTGCCAGCAGTTACACGACTAAAACCTACGAGCAGTACTTC. Residues: CASSYTTKTYEQYF.